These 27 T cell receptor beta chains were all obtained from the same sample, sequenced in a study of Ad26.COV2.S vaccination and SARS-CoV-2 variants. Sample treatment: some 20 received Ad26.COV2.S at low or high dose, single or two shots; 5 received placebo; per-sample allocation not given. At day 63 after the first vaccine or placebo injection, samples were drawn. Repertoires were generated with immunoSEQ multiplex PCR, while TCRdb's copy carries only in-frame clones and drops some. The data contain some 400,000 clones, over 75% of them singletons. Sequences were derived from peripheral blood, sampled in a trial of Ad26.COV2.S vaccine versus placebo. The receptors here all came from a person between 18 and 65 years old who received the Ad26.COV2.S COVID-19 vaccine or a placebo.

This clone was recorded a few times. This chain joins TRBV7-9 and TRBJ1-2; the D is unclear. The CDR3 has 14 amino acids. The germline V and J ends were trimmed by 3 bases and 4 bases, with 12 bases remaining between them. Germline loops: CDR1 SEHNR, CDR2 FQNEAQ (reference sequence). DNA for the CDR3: TGTGCCAGCAGCTTGGACCAGATCTCCTATGGCTACACCTTC. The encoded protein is CASSLDQISYGYTF.

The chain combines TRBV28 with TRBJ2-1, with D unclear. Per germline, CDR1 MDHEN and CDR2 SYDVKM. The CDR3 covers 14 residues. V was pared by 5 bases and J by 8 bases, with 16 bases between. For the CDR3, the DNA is TGTGCCAGCAGTGCCCCGACTCGTAGTGATGAGCAGTTCTTC. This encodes CASSAPTRSDEQFF.

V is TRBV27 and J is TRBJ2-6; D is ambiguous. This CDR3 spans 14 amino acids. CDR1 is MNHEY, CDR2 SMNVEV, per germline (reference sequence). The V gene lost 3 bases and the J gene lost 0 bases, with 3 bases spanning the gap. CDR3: CASSFSSGANVLTF. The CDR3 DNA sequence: TGTGCCAGCAGTTTCTCCTCTGGGGCCAACGTCCTGACTTTC.

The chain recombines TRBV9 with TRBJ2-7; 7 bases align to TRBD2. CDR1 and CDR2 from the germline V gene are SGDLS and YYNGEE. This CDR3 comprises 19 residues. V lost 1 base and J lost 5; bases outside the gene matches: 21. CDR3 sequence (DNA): TGTGCCAGCAGCGTAAGTGGTCCCCACTTGGCGGGAGATCGTAACGAGCAGTACTTC. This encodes CASSVSGPHLAGDRNEQYF.

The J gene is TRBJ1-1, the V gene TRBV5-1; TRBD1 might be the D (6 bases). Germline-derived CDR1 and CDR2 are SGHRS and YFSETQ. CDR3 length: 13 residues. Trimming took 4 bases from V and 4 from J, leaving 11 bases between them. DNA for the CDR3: TGCGCCAGCAGCCCGGACAGACTCACTGAAGCTTTCTTT. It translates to CASSPDRLTEAFF.

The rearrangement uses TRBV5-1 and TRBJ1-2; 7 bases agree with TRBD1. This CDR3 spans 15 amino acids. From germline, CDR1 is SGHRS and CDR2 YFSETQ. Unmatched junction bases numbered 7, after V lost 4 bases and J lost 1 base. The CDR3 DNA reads TGCGCCAGCAGCCCGGGACAGCTAGATAACTATGGCTACACCTTC. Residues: CASSPGQLDNYGYTF.

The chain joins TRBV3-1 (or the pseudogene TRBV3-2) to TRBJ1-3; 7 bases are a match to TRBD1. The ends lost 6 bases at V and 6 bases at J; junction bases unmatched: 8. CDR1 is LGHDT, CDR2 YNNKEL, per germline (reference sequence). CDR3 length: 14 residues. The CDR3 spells CASSPRDSENTIYF. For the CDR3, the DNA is TGTGCCAGCAGTCCGCGGGACAGCGAAAACACCATATATTTT.

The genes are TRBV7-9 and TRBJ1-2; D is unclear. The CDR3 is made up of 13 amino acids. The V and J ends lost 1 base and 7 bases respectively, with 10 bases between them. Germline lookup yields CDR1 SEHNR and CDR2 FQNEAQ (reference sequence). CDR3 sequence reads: CASSLGPGSGYTF. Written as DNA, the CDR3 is TGTGCCAGCAGCTTAGGGCCCGGGTCTGGCTACACCTTC.

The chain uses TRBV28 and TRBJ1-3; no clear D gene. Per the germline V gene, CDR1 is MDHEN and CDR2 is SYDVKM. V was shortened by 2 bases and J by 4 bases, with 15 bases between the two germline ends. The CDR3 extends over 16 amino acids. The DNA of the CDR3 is TGTGCCAGCAGTTTAGGTGGCGCTGGGCCGGGAAACACCATATATTTT. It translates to CASSLGGAGPGNTIYF.

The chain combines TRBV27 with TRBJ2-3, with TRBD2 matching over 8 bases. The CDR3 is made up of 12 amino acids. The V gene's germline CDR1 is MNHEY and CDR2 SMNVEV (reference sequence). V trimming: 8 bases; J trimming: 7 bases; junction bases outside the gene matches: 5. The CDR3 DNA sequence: TGTGCCAGCTCGTTTAGCGGGAATACGCAGTATTTT. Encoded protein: CASSFSGNTQYF.

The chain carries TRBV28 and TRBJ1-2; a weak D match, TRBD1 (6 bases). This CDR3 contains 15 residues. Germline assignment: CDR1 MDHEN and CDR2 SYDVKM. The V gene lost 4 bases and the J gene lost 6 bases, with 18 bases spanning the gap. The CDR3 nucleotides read TGTGCCAGCAGTTCCACCCCGGGACAAAAAAATGGCTACACCTTC. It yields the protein CASSSTPGQKNGYTF.

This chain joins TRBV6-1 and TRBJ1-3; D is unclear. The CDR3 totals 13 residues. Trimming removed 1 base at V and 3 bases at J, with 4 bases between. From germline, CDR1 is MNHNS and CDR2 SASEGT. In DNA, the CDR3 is TGTGCCAGCAGTGAAGTATATGGAAACACCATATATTTT. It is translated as CASSEVYGNTIYF.

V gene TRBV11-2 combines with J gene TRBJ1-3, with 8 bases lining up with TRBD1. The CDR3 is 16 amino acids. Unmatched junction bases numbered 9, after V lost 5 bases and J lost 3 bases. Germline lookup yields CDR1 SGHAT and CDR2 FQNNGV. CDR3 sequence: CASSQPDRAVGNTIYF. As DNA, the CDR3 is TGTGCCAGCAGCCAACCGGACAGGGCCGTTGGAAACACCATATATTTT.

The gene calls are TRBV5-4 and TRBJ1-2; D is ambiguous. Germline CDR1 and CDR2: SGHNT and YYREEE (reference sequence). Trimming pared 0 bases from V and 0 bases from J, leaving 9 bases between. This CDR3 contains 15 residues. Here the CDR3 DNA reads TGTGCCAGCAGCTTGGTGGGCAGAGCTAACTATGGCTACACCTTC. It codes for CASSLVGRANYGYTF.

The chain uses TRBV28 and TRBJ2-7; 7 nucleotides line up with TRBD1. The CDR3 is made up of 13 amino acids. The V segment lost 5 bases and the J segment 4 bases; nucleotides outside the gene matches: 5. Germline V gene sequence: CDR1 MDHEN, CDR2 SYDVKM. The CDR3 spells CASSRGDRYEQYF. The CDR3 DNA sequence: TGTGCCAGCAGTCGTGGGGACAGATACGAGCAGTACTTC.

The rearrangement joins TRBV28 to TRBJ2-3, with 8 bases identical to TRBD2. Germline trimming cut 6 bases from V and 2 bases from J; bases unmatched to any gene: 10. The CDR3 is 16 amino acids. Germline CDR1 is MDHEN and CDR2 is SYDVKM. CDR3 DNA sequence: TGTGCCAGCAGGGGGGGGCCCGGGAGGGTCACAGATACGCAGTATTTT. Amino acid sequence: CASRGGPGRVTDTQYF.

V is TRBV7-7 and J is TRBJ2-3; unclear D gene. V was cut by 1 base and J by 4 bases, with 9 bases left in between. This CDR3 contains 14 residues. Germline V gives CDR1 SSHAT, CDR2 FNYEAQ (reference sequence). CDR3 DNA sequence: TGTGCCAGCAGCTTAGGGCATTCGGCAGATACGCAGTATTTT. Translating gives CASSLGHSADTQYF.

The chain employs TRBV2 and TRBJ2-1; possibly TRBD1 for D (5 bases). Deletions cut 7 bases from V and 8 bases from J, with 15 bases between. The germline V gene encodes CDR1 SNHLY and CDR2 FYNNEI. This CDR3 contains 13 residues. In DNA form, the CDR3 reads TGTGCCAGCACCTCCCCCTGGGGCGATGAGCAGTTCTTC. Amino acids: CASTSPWGDEQFF.

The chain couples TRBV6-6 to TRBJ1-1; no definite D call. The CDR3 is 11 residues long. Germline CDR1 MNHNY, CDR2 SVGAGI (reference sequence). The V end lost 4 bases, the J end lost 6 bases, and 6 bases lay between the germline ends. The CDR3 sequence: CASSFRPEAFF. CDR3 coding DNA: TGTGCCAGCAGTTTTCGGCCTGAAGCTTTCTTT.

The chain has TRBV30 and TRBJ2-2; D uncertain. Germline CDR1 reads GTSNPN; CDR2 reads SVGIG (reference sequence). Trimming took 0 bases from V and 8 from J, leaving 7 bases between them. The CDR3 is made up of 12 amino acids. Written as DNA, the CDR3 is TGTGCCTGGAGTGTATATACTGGGGAGCTGTTTTTT. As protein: CAWSVYTGELFF.

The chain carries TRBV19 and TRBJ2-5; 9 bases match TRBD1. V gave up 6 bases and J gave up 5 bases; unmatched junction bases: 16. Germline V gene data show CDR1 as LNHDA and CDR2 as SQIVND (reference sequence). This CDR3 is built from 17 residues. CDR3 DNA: TGTGCCAGTAGCCTCCCCCGAGGGGGACAGGGAGGGGAGACCCAGTACTTC. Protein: CASSLPRGGQGGETQYF.

The CDR3 DNA is TGTGCCAGCAGCCCACAAACGAGTCAGACCCAGTACTTC. Translated: CASSPQTSQTQYF. J is TRBJ2-5 and V is TRBV9; D not resolved. This CDR3 region has 13 residues. V gave up 4 bases and J gave up 6 bases, with 13 bases separating them. CDR1 and CDR2 from the germline V gene are SGDLS and YYNGEE.

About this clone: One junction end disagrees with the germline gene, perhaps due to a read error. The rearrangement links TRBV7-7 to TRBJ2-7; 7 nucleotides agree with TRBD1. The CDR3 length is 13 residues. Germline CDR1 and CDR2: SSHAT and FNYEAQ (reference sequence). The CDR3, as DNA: TGTGCTAGCAGCTCCGGGACAGACTACGAGCAGTACTTC. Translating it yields CASSSGTDYEQYF.

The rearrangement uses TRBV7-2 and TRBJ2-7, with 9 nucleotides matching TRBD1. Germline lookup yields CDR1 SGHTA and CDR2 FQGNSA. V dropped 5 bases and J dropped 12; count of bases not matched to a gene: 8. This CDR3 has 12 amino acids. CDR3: CASSLDRGMRYF. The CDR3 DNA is TGTGCCAGCAGCCTCGACAGGGGGATGAGGTACTTC.

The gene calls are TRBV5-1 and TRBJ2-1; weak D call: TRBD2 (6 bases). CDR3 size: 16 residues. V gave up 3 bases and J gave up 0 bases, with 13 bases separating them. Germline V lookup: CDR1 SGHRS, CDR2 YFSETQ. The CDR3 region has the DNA TGCGCCAGCAGCTGGACGGGAGAGAGCTCCTACAATGAGCAGTTCTTC. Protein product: CASSWTGESSYNEQFF.

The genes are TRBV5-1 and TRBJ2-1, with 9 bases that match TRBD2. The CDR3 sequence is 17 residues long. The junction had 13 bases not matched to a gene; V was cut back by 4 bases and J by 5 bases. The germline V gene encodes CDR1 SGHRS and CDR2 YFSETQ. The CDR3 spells CASSLRRGRAIDNEQFF. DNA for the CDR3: TGCGCCAGCAGCCTAAGACGCGGGAGGGCCATAGACAATGAGCAGTTCTTC.

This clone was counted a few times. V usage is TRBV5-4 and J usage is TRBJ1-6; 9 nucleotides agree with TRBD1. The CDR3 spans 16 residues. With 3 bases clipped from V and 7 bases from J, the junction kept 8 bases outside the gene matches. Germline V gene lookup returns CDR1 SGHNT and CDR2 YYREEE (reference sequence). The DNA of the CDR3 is TGTGCCAGCAGCTCCACCACAGGGGGCCGGAATTCACCCCTCCACTTT. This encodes CASSSTTGGRNSPLHF.